This T cell receptor (beta chain) was found in a study of cytomegalovirus exposure and HLA in healthy donors. Study-wide results and caveats: In a later analysis, parvovirus B19, influenza, CMV and Epstein-Barr virus appeared linked to several top co-occurrence clusters. Rates of TCR association differed by HLA locus in a later analysis, with DRB1 highest and HLA-C lowest. TCR beta chain V- and J-gene trimming was linked, in a later analysis, to a missense variant in DCLRE1C.

Amplification used 60 Vbeta primers and 13 Jbeta primers. TCRdb keeps only in-frame clones here, not all; method: immunoSEQ multiplex PCR. This table has 110,000 or so clones, 70% to 85% appearing once. A note on this clone: Its specificity is not known.

V shed 4 bases, J shed 5 bases, and the junction held 7 bases outside the gene matches. Germline V gene sequence: CDR1 MNHEY, CDR2 SMNVEV (reference sequence). The CDR3 contains 15 residues. Everyone who donated was a healthy bone marrow donor. This chain uses TRBV27 with TRBJ2-3, with TRBD2 matching over 9 bases. The sequenced sample was PBMCs. The sequence derives from a woman aged 40 to 50 in good health and CMV-seropositive. The CDR3 nucleotides read TGTGCCAGCAGTTCCTATAGCGGGGGACTAGATACGCAGTATTTT. Translated: CASSSYSGGLDTQYF.